This T cell receptor (beta chain) appears in the sequencing data of a study of PD-1 blockade in mismatch repair-deficient tumors. Study-level results: After pembrolizumab, tumor-resident clones rose rapidly, then generally contracted before radiologic responses.

Mismatch repair deficiency was confirmed in all patients, by PCR or immunohistochemistry. This CDR3 spans 16 amino acids. Germline V lookup: CDR1 LNHNV, CDR2 YYDKDF (reference sequence). Trimming removed 1 base from V and 2 bases from J; junction bases left unmatched: 4. With regard to this clone: Its target is not known.

TCRdb keeps only in-frame clones here, not all; method: immunoSEQ multiplex PCR. The repertoire holds about 130,000 clones, about nine tenths seen once, with roughly 10% in the top ten. The TCR was taken from an adult with mismatch repair-deficient cancer. This sequence joins TRBV15 and TRBJ1-4, with TRBD1 identical over 7 bases. The specimen was peripheral blood, collected almost 74 weeks after starting pembrolizumab. CDR3 sequence reads: CATSRATGVTNEKLFF. The CDR3 region has the DNA TGTGCCACCAGCAGAGCAACAGGGGTTACTAATGAAAAACTGTTTTTT.